This T cell receptor (beta chain) was recorded in a study of siplizumab effects on memory and regulatory T cells. The table came from immunoSEQ multiplex PCR; TCRdb's copy has only in-frame clones and leaves some out. In the table there are some 100,000 clones, approximately 91% of which are singletons. V gave up 4 bases and J gave up 5 bases; unmatched junction bases: 6. From germline, CDR1 is MDHEN and CDR2 SYDVKM. The CDR3 covers 17 residues. J is TRBJ2-2 and V is TRBV28, with 14 bases aligning to TRBD2. The source of this sequence is a human donor in good health. Sequencing used CD4+ T cells sorted from blood. CDR3 protein: CASSSYGTSGGTGELFF. The CDR3 bases are TGTGCCAGCAGTTCGTACGGGACTAGCGGGGGAACCGGGGAGCTGTTTTTT.